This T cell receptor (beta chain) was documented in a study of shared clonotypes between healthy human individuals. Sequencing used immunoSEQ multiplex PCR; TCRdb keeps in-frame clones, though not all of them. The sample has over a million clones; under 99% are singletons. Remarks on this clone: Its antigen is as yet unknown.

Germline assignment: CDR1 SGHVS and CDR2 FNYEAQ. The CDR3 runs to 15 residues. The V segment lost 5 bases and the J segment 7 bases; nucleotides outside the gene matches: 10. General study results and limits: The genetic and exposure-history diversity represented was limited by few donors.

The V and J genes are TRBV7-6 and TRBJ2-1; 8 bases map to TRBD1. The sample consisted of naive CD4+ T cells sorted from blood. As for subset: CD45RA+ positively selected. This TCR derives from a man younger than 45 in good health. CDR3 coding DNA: TGTGCCAGCAGCCCCGGACAGGGTGGAGGGAATGAGCAGTTCTTC. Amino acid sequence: CASSPGQGGGNEQFF.